The next 15 T cell receptor beta chains were all read from a single sample in a study of OX40 agonist ivuxolimab in advanced cancers. The assay was immunoSEQ multiplex PCR, and TCRdb's table has in-frame clones only and misses some. The sample carries about 82,000 clones, roughly 90% recorded once. The sample was CD4+ or CD8+ T cells sorted from blood, taken in a trial of the OX40 agonist ivuxolimab. These receptors originate from an adult with an advanced solid tumor such as melanoma, head and neck, liver or kidney cancer.

Here the CDR3 reads CASSLLRLASPYEQYF. CDR3 coding DNA: TGTGCCAGCAGTTTACTACGACTAGCGTCACCCTACGAGCAGTACTTC. The gene calls are TRBV28 and TRBJ2-7; 8 nucleotides line up with TRBD2. This CDR3 is 16 amino acids long. The J segment lost 2 bases and the V segment lost 2 bases, leaving 8 bases of the junction unmatched. Germline V gene lookup returns CDR1 MDHEN and CDR2 SYDVKM.

This clone was seen only once. The gene calls are TRBV5-1 and TRBJ2-7; TRBD2 aligns across 9 bases. V lost 0 bases to trimming and J lost 5 bases; unmatched junction nucleotides: 6. This CDR3 region has 15 residues. Germline-derived CDR1 and CDR2 are SGHRS and YFSETQ. The CDR3 sequence is CASSLDGSGSNEQYF. CDR3 DNA: TGCGCCAGCAGCTTGGATGGTAGCGGGAGTAACGAGCAGTACTTC.

This clone showed up just once. The rearrangement uses TRBV18 and TRBJ2-7; no clear D gene. This CDR3 is built from 15 residues. CDR1 is KGHSH, CDR2 LQKENI, per germline. V lost 5 bases to trimming and J lost 0 bases, with 14 bases between them. The CDR3 region has the DNA TGTGCCAGCTCATCCCCGGAAGCTAACTCCTACGAGCAGTACTTC. This encodes CASSSPEANSYEQYF.

Only one count was recorded for this clone. The V call is TRBV10-2, the J call TRBJ1-2; 10 bases align to TRBD1. Germline-derived CDR1 and CDR2 are WSHSY and SAAADI. Losses at the gene ends were 1 base for V and 9 bases for J; bases not matched to a gene: 5. The CDR3 runs 14 residues. CDR3 DNA sequence: TGCGCCAGCAGTGAGTTCGGGACAGGGGTTAGCTACACCTTC. It encodes CASSEFGTGVSYTF.

The chain employs TRBV21-1 and TRBJ2-7. TRBV21-1 is annotated as a pseudogene. The CDR3 has 10 amino acids. This chain's CDR3 is CASSLPTQYF. DNA for the CDR3: TGTGCCAGCAGCCTCCCCACCCAGTACTTC.

This chain uses TRBV5-1 with TRBJ1-3; the match to TRBD1 covers 7 bases. Germline CDR1 is SGHRS and CDR2 is YFSETQ. The V segment lost 0 bases and the J segment 3 bases; nucleotides outside the gene matches: 6. The CDR3 is 16 residues long. The CDR3 loop is CASSLAGTVYGNTIYF. The CDR3, as DNA: TGCGCCAGCAGCTTGGCCGGGACAGTATATGGAAACACCATATATTTT.

V is TRBV28 and J is TRBJ1-4, with D maybe TRBD1 (5 bases). V was pared by 6 bases and J by 0 bases, with 8 bases between. This CDR3 has 14 residues. Germline V gene data show CDR1 as MDHEN and CDR2 as SYDVKM. The CDR3 DNA reads TGTGCCAGCAGCTGGGGGGCAACTAATGAAAAACTGTTTTTT. Residues: CASSWGATNEKLFF. Full variable domain (outside the CDR3, taken from reference TRBV28 and TRBJ1-4): DVKVTQSSRYLVKRTGEKVFLECVQDMDHENMFWYRQDPGLGLRLIYFSYDVKMKEKGDIPEGYSVSREKKERFSLILESASTNQTSMYLCASSWGATNEKLFFGSGTQLSVL.

The V call is TRBV27, the J call TRBJ1-1, with 7 bases fitting TRBD1. Looked up from germline, CDR1 is MNHEY and CDR2 is SMNVEV (reference sequence). The CDR3 runs 13 residues. Trimming removed 6 bases from V and 1 base from J; junction bases left unmatched: 2. CDR3: CASRTGTNTEAFF. The CDR3 DNA reads TGTGCCAGCAGGACAGGGACGAACACTGAAGCTTTCTTT.

The rearrangement joins TRBV7-3 to TRBJ2-3; TRBD2 is a possible D gene (6 bases). The CDR3 covers 17 residues. Per the germline V gene, CDR1 is SGHTA and CDR2 is FQGTGA. V gave up 2 bases and J gave up 0 bases, with 15 bases separating them. The CDR3 DNA sequence: TGTGCCAGCAGCTTATTCGGTAGCGGATCTAGCACAGATACGCAGTATTTT. It translates to CASSLFGSGSSTDTQYF.

This clone was seen a single time. The chain is built from TRBV15 and TRBJ2-1; TRBD2 is a possible D gene (6 bases). V was shortened by 4 bases and J by 4 bases, with 11 bases between the two germline ends. Germline CDR1 reads LNHNV; CDR2 reads YYDKDF (reference sequence). The CDR3 is 14 amino acids. The CDR3 nucleotides read TGTGCCACCAGCATCGAACTAGCATACAATGAGCAGTTCTTC. Translating gives CATSIELAYNEQFF.

The J gene is TRBJ2-7, the V gene TRBV2, with 10 bases that match TRBD2. The V gene's germline CDR1 is SNHLY and CDR2 FYNNEI. V lost 6 bases and J lost 0; bases outside the gene matches: 5. The CDR3 contains 15 residues. In nucleotides, the CDR3 is TGTGCCAGCAGCGGACTAGCGGTACCCTCCTACGAGCAGTACTTC. Translating it yields CASSGLAVPSYEQYF.

This clone was observed a single time. The gene calls are TRBV5-5 and TRBJ2-7, with no clear D. The V end lost 4 bases, the J end lost 3 bases, and 11 bases lay between the germline ends. CDR3 size: 13 residues. Per germline, CDR1 SGHKS and CDR2 YYEKEE (reference sequence). CDR3 sequence reads: CASSPFGNYEQYF. The CDR3 DNA reads TGTGCCAGCAGCCCTTTTGGGAACTACGAGCAGTACTTC.

This clone appeared once. This rearrangement joins TRBV30 to TRBJ1-1, with TRBD1 as a possible D gene (5 bases). This CDR3 has 12 amino acids. CDR1 GTSNPN and CDR2 SVGIG come from the germline V gene (reference sequence). Trimming took off 2 bases at V and 10 bases at J, with 14 bases between the two ends. The CDR3 loop reads CAWSRPGTRAFF. DNA for the CDR3: TGTGCCTGGAGTCGCCCTGGGACGAGAGCTTTCTTT.

This clone was seen once. The gene calls are TRBV28 and TRBJ1-1; D possibly corresponds to TRBD1 (6 bases). Trimming removed 3 bases at V and 2 bases at J, with 19 bases between. The CDR3 consists of 17 residues. Germline CDR1 is MDHEN and CDR2 is SYDVKM. CDR3 sequence (DNA): TGTGCCAGCAGTTTTGAGGGGGTCAACAGGGACAACACTGAAGCTTTCTTT. As protein: CASSFEGVNRDNTEAFF.

This chain joins TRBV7-8 and TRBJ1-2; D is unclear. The CDR3 is 14 amino acids. V dropped 1 base and J dropped 0 bases, with 6 bases sitting between them. The V gene's germline CDR1 is SGHVS and CDR2 FQNEAQ. The CDR3 bases are TGTGCCAGCAGCTTAGACGGAGCTAACTATGGCTACACCTTC. Encoded protein: CASSLDGANYGYTF. Combining the CDR3 with reference TRBV7-8 and TRBJ1-2 gives the whole variable domain GAGVSQSPRYKVAKRGQDVALRCDPISGHVSLFWYQQALGQGPEFLTYFQNEAQLDKSGLPSDRFFAERPEGSVSTLKIQRTQQEDSAVYLCASSLDGANYGYTFGSGTRLTVV.